The 21 T cell receptor beta chains reported below all come from one sample, sequenced in a study of CD8 T cells in ankylosing spondylitis. Antigens for these TCRs are unknown. Points from the study as a whole: A motif of eight highly homologous TCR beta variants was seen as apparently characteristic of ankylosing spondylitis blood.

TCRdb processed the 5' RACE reads anew with MiXCR; each CDR3 protein has one entry. The table includes about 400,000 distinct CDR3 sequences, about a fifth detected once. The material sequenced was blood, either unsorted or a sorted T cell fraction (not recorded which). The origin of the receptors is a male donor with ankylosing spondylitis.

This chain uses TRBV20-1 with TRBJ2-1; 7 nucleotides agree with TRBD2. The trim removed 0 bases at V and 9 bases at J, leaving 17 bases unmatched. CDR1 and CDR2 from the germline V gene are DFQATT and SNEGSKA (reference sequence). CDR3 length: 17 amino acids. For the CDR3, the DNA is TGCAGTGCTAGAGACGCCCACCTAGCGGAAACCTGGGGTGAGCAGTTCTTC. It specifies CSARDAHLAETWGEQFF.

This clonotype has a handful of counts. The V call is TRBV12-3 or TRBV12-4, the J call TRBJ1-3, with no clear D. This CDR3 region has 15 residues. The ends were cut back, 7 bases at V and 0 bases at J, with 13 bases in the middle. The CDR3 sequence is CASTWEASSGNTIYF. The CDR3 nucleotides are TGTGCCAGCACCTGGGAGGCGAGCTCTGGAAACACCATATATTTT.

To note about this clonotype: At one boundary the junction diverges from the germline segment, which might be a read error. The rearrangement uses TRBV5-1 and TRBJ2-5; 7 nucleotides agree with TRBD1. This CDR3 has 14 residues. Germline V gene lookup returns CDR1 SGHRS and CDR2 YFSETQ. As DNA, the CDR3 is TGCACCAGCAGCTTGCTACAGGGGCAAGAGACCCAGTACTTC. It translates to CTSSLLQGQETQYF.

A word on this clonotype: A read error may produce the germline difference seen at one junction end. This chain joins TRBV3-1 and TRBJ2-1; D possibly corresponds to TRBD2 (5 bases). Germline V CDR1 and CDR2: LGHDT, YNNKEL (reference sequence). The CDR3 consists of 12 residues. DNA of the CDR3: TGTGCCAGCAGCCATGAAACGAGGGAGTTCCTCTTC. Translated: CASSHETREFLF.

This clonotype was observed a few times. The rearrangement uses TRBV5-4 and TRBJ1-2, with D possibly matching TRBD1 (5 bases). Trimming stripped 3 bases from V and 8 bases from J, with 14 bases between. The CDR3 has 13 residues. Looked up from germline, CDR1 is SGHNT and CDR2 is YYREEE (reference sequence). This chain's CDR3 is CASSWRGTGGYTF. The CDR3 DNA is TGTGCCAGCAGCTGGAGGGGTACTGGCGGCTACACCTTC. The full variable domain, rest sourced from reference TRBV5-4 and TRBJ1-2, is ETGVTQSPTHLIKTRGQQVTLRCSSQSGHNTVSWYQQALGQGPQFIFQYYREEENGRGNFPPRFSGLQFPNYSSELNVNALELDDSALYLCASSWRGTGGYTFGSGTRLTVV.

This clonotype was detected only a few times. The chain is built from TRBV2 and TRBJ1-5; unclear D gene. CDR1 and CDR2 (germline): SNHLY, FYNNEI. This CDR3 has 13 residues. The germline V and J ends were trimmed by 7 bases and 3 bases, with 10 bases remaining between them. DNA for the CDR3: TGTGCCAGCAAAAGGAGTTCCAATCAGCCCCAGCATTTT. Its translation is CASKRSSNQPQHF.

In its sample, this clonotype was seen a few times. The chain couples TRBV18 to TRBJ2-2; D tentatively reads TRBD1 or TRBD2 (5 bases each). V lost 3 bases and J lost 2, with 10 bases in between. This CDR3 region has 15 residues. Germline values: CDR1 KGHSH, CDR2 LQKENI. CDR3 sequence: CASSPGRRNTGELFF. CDR3 nucleotides: TGTGCCAGCTCACCGGGACGTAGAAACACCGGGGAGCTGTTTTTT.

This chain links TRBV3-1 with TRBJ1-4, with unresolved D. Germline V gene lookup returns CDR1 LGHDT and CDR2 YNNKEL (reference sequence). V lost 9 bases and J lost 4, with 6 bases in between. This CDR3 is built from 11 residues. This chain's CDR3 is CASGDNEKLFF. The CDR3 region has the DNA TGTGCCAGTGGAGATAATGAAAAACTGTTTTTT. Combining the CDR3 with reference TRBV3-1 and TRBJ1-4 gives the whole variable domain DTAVSQTPKYLVTQMGNDKSIKCEQNLGHDTMYWYKQDSKKFLKIMFSYNNKELIINETVPNRFSPKSPDKAHLNLHINSLELGDSAVYFCASGDNEKLFFGSGTQLSVL.

This clonotype was detected a few times. This chain uses TRBV7-2 with TRBJ2-1; perhaps D is TRBD1 or TRBD2 (5 bases each). The CDR3 length is 16 residues. V was trimmed by 5 bases and J by 3 bases, leaving 17 bases between them. Germline V gene data show CDR1 as SGHTA and CDR2 as FQGNSA. Here the CDR3 reads CASSRSGTSDYNEQFF. In DNA form, the CDR3 reads TGTGCCAGCAGCCGTTCCGGGACGTCAGACTACAATGAGCAGTTCTTC.

The chain is built from TRBV20-1 and TRBJ2-1; the D gene is possibly TRBD1 (5 bases). V shed 5 bases and J shed 0 bases, with 14 bases lying between them. CDR1 is DFQATT and CDR2 is SNEGSKA in the germline V gene (reference sequence). This CDR3 region has 15 residues. The CDR3: CSAHWGFSSYNEQFF. The DNA of the CDR3 is TGCAGTGCTCACTGGGGCTTTTCCTCCTACAATGAGCAGTTCTTC.

The chain joins TRBV29-1 to TRBJ2-1; the match to TRBD2 covers 11 bases. Germline V gene sequence: CDR1 SQVTM, CDR2 ANQGSEA. V dropped 0 bases and J dropped 13; count of bases not matched to a gene: 8. CDR3 length equals 14 residues. CDR3 nucleotide sequence: TGCAGCGTTGAAGAACTAGCGGGAGCCGTTGGCCAGTTCTTC. It translates to CSVEELAGAVGQFF.

This clonotype has just a few counts. This chain links TRBV4-3 with TRBJ2-6; D is unresolved. V lost 0 bases and J lost 2, with 11 bases in between. The CDR3 consists of 17 residues. Germline-derived CDR1 and CDR2 are LGHNA and YSLEER. CDR3 nucleotides: TGCGCCAGCAGCCAAGAGAGTTCGACCACTGGGGCCAACGTCCTGACTTTC. Protein product: CASSQESSTTGANVLTF.

This chain uses TRBV2 with TRBJ2-6, with 8 bases that match TRBD1. Per germline, CDR1 SNHLY and CDR2 FYNNEI. With V trimmed by 4 bases and J by 2 bases, 7 bases remained unmatched. This CDR3 is 17 amino acids long. The CDR3 coding sequence is TGTGCCAGCAGTGCCAGACAGGGGAGTACTGGGGCCAACGTCCTGACTTTC. This sequence encodes CASSARQGSTGANVLTF.

DNA of the CDR3: TGCAGTGCTAGCGGGGCAGAGCACTATGGCTACACCTTC. As protein: CSASGAEHYGYTF. The chain carries TRBV20-1 and TRBJ1-2; maybe TRBD1 (5 bases). V was shortened by 3 bases and J by 3 bases, with 11 bases between the two germline ends. CDR3 length: 13 amino acids. Germline CDR1 DFQATT, CDR2 SNEGSKA (reference sequence).

V and J are TRBV30 and TRBJ2-4; TRBD2 agrees at 7 bases. This CDR3 region has 16 residues. V shed 0 bases, J shed 4 bases, and the junction held 9 bases outside the gene matches. Germline V gives CDR1 GTSNPN, CDR2 SVGIG (reference sequence). CDR3 protein: CAWSVPIEGGKNIQYF. Here the CDR3 DNA reads TGTGCCTGGAGTGTACCTATTGAGGGAGGGAAAAACATTCAGTACTTC.

This chain links TRBV19 with TRBJ2-4; D is tentatively TRBD1 or TRBD2 (5 bases each). V lost 3 bases, J lost 8 bases, and 17 bases lay in between. Germline V gene lookup returns CDR1 LNHDA and CDR2 SQIVND (reference sequence). The CDR3 runs 15 residues. CDR3 loop: CASSIRGRGFHIQYF. The CDR3 DNA follows: TGTGCCAGTAGTATCCGGGGACGGGGATTTCACATTCAGTACTTC. The full variable domain, with the rest looked up from reference TRBV19 and TRBJ2-4, is DGGITQSPKYLFRKEGQNVTLSCEQNLNHDAMYWYRQDPGQGLRLIYYSQIVNDFQKGDIAEGYSVSREKKESFPLTVTSAQKNPTAFYLCASSIRGRGFHIQYFGAGTRLSVL.

This clonotype was counted ten times or more. This rearrangement joins TRBV29-1 to TRBJ2-1; D gene ambiguous. The CDR3 loop spans 14 amino acids. CDR1 and CDR2 (germline): SQVTM, ANQGSEA. Trimming shortened V by 3 bases and J by 1 base, and 10 bases separated the two germline ends. The CDR3 sequence is CSVDHVQSYNEQFF. The CDR3 DNA is TGCAGCGTTGACCACGTTCAGTCCTACAATGAGCAGTTCTTC.

This clonotype was counted only a few times. The chain couples TRBV28 to TRBJ2-6, with D unresolved. Trimming stripped 5 bases from V and 2 bases from J, with 10 bases between. This CDR3 has 15 residues. CDR1 and CDR2 (germline): MDHEN, SYDVKM. CDR3 nucleotide sequence: TGTGCCAGCAGTCCTGCAGTAACTGGGGCCAACGTCCTGACTTTC. Translated: CASSPAVTGANVLTF.

The gene calls are TRBV29-1 and TRBJ2-7; the D gene is possibly TRBD1 (6 bases). V lost 7 bases and J lost 5, with 18 bases in between. Germline V lookup: CDR1 SQVTM, CDR2 ANQGSEA. The CDR3 consists of 13 residues. CDR3: CSATTTGYHEQYF. The CDR3 DNA follows: TGCAGCGCGACTACAACAGGGTACCACGAGCAGTACTTC.

This clonotype was detected ten times or more. The gene calls are TRBV20-1 and TRBJ1-3; TRBD1 aligns across 9 bases. Germline CDR1 is DFQATT and CDR2 is SNEGSKA (reference sequence). The CDR3 runs to 12 residues. V trimming: 7 bases; J trimming: 8 bases; junction bases outside the gene matches: 6. CDR3 region: CSVTGGVDTIYF. CDR3 sequence (DNA): TGCAGTGTTACAGGGGGCGTTGACACCATATATTTT.

This clonotype was counted between two and nine times. The gene calls are TRBV27 and TRBJ2-3; a weak D match, TRBD2 (5 bases). Germline V gives CDR1 MNHEY, CDR2 SMNVEV (reference sequence). This CDR3 has 13 amino acids. Trimming shortened V by 6 bases and J by 6 bases, and 13 bases separated the two germline ends. In nucleotides, the CDR3 is TGTGCCAGCAGCCCAGCGCGGAGGGATACGCAGTATTTT. Translation gives CASSPARRDTQYF.